These 9 T cell receptor beta chains came from one sample sequenced in a study of PD-L1 blockade in urothelial cancer. TCRdb keeps only in-frame clones here, not all; method: immunoSEQ multiplex PCR. The sample has roughly 44,000 clones; approximately 78% are singletons. The material sequenced was PBMCs, taken around atezolizumab (anti-PD-L1) treatment. All receptors derive from a man aged 70 or older with urothelial cancer.

Only a few counts were recorded for this clone. This chain links TRBV4-1 with TRBJ2-5; TRBD2 agrees at 14 bases. Trimming took 4 bases from V and 4 from J; bases not matched to a gene: 8. The germline V gene has CDR1 MGHRA and CDR2 YSYEKL. The CDR3 extends over 17 amino acids. The CDR3: CASSRGLAGEKRETQYF. In nucleotides, the CDR3 is TGCGCCAGCAGCCGGGGACTAGCGGGAGAAAAAAGAGAGACCCAGTACTTC.

The rearrangement joins TRBV7-2 to TRBJ2-5, with 11 bases aligning to TRBD2. The CDR3 runs to 15 residues. In germline, CDR1 is SGHTA, CDR2 FQGNSA. Trimming took 3 bases from V and 5 from J; bases not matched to a gene: 5. In nucleotides, the CDR3 is TGTGCCAGCAGCTTCTCTAGCGGGAGGACGGAGACCCAGTACTTC. Protein: CASSFSSGRTETQYF.

The chain has TRBV5-6 and TRBJ1-1; D perhaps matches TRBD1 (6 bases). V gave up 4 bases and J gave up 2 bases, with 9 bases separating them. Germline V gene data show CDR1 as SGHDT and CDR2 as YYEEEE. CDR3 length: 13 amino acids. The CDR3 DNA follows: TGTGCCAGCAGCAGGACAGTCAACACTGAAGCTTTCTTT. The encoded protein is CASSRTVNTEAFF.

This chain uses TRBV6-6 with TRBJ1-5; D is unclear. Trimming took off 10 bases at V and 5 bases at J, with 15 bases between the two ends. The germline CDR1 and CDR2 sequences are MNHNY and SVGAGI (reference sequence). This CDR3 is 13 amino acids long. The CDR3 protein is CATSPRGYQPQHF. The CDR3 nucleotides are TGTGCCACCTCGCCCCGAGGATATCAGCCCCAGCATTTT.

The V call is TRBV27, the J call TRBJ1-5; D ambiguous. The CDR3 is made up of 12 amino acids. The V and J ends lost 5 bases and 9 bases respectively, with 11 bases between them. CDR1 MNHEY and CDR2 SMNVEV come from the germline V gene (reference sequence). CDR3 in amino acids: CASSIRSGPQHF. Here the CDR3 DNA reads TGTGCCAGCAGTATCAGGTCAGGGCCCCAGCATTTT.

This clone was counted a single time. The V gene is TRBV11-3, the J gene TRBJ2-3; 14 positions agree with TRBD2. The CDR3 is 16 residues long. CDR1 is SGHNT and CDR2 is YENEEA in the germline V gene. V lost 5 bases to trimming and J lost 4 bases; unmatched junction nucleotides: 5. The CDR3, as DNA: TGTGCCAGCAGCGGGGGGACTAGCGGGGGTCCAGATACGCAGTATTTT. It codes for CASSGGTSGGPDTQYF.

The chain uses TRBV28 and TRBJ2-2; 9 nucleotides match TRBD1. V dropped 5 bases and J dropped 6; count of bases not matched to a gene: 7. Germline lookup yields CDR1 MDHEN and CDR2 SYDVKM. CDR3 size: 15 residues. CDR3 bases: TGTGCCAGCAGTCCAAGGGACAGGGCGGCCGGGGAGCTGTTTTTT. Amino acids: CASSPRDRAAGELFF.

Relative to its sample, this clone is medium-sized. This rearrangement joins TRBV5-4 to TRBJ1-4, with 11 nucleotides matching TRBD1. The germline gives CDR1 SGHNT, CDR2 YYREEE (reference sequence). This CDR3 has 15 amino acids. V was pared by 4 bases and J by 7 bases, with 6 bases of the junction left unmatched. The CDR3: CASSTGQGAGEKLFF. CDR3 DNA sequence: TGTGCCAGCAGCACAGGACAGGGGGCAGGTGAAAAACTGTTTTTT.

In this sample, this clone turned up a few times. The gene calls are TRBV5-6 and TRBJ2-2, with no clear D. With 0 bases removed from V and 2 bases from J, the gap between germline ends came to 8 bases. This CDR3 is built from 15 residues. Germline V CDR1 and CDR2: SGHDT, YYEEEE. CDR3 coding DNA: TGTGCCAGCAGCTTGGCTTTCCCTAACACCGGGGAGCTGTTTTTT. Its translation is CASSLAFPNTGELFF.